This record looks at one TCR beta chain sequence and its context. These data belong to a study of cytomegalovirus exposure and HLA in healthy donors. Trimming at V came to 4 bases and at J to 5 bases, leaving 5 bases not matched to a gene. CDR1 SGDLS and CDR2 YYNGEE come from the germline V gene. The CDR3 contains 14 residues. Primers for the PCR totalled 60 Vbeta and 13 Jbeta. This table comes from immunoSEQ multiplex PCR, and its TCRdb copy is limited to in-frame clones, with some not included. The sample holds some 150,000 clones; approximately 9% are singletons and the top ten take approximately 2%.

The V call is TRBV9, the J call TRBJ1-2, with TRBD1 matching 10 bases. The source material was PBMCs. The clonotype originates from a male donor in good health and CMV-seronegative. CDR3 in DNA: TGTGCCAGCAGCCCTCGGACAGGGGGATATGGCTACACCTTC. Translation gives CASSPRTGGYGYTF. Full variable domain (rest looked up from reference TRBV9 and TRBJ1-2): DSGVTQTPKHLITATGQRVTLRCSPRSGDLSVYWYQQSLDQGLQFLIQYYNGEERAKGNILERFSAQQFPDLHSELNLSSLELGDSALYFCASSPRTGGYGYTFGSGTRLTVV.